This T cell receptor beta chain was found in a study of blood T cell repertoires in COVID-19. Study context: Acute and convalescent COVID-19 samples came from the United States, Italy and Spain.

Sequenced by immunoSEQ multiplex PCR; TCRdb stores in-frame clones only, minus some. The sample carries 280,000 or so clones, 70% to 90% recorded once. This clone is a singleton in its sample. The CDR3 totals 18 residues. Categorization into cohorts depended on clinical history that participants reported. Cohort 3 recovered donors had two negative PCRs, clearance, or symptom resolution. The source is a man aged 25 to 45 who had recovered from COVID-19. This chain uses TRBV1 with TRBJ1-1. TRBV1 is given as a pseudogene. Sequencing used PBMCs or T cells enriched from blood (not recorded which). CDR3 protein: CTSSPRGQGREVNTEAFF. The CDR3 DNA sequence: TGCACCAGCAGCCCGAGGGGCCAGGGGCGGGAGGTAAACACTGAAGCTTTCTTT.